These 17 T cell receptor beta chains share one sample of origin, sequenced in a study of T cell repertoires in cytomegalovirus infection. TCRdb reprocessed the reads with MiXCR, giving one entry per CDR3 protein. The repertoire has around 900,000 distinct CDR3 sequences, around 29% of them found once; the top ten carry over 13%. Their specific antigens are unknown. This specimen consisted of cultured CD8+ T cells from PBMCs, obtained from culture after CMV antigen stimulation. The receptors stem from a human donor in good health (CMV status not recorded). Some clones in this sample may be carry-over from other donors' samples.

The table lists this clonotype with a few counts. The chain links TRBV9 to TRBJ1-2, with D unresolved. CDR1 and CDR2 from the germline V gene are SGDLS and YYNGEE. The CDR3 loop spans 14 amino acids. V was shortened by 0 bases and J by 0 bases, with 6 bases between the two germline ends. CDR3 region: CASSVASSNYGYTF. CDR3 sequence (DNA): TGTGCCAGCAGCGTAGCATCATCTAACTATGGCTACACCTTC.

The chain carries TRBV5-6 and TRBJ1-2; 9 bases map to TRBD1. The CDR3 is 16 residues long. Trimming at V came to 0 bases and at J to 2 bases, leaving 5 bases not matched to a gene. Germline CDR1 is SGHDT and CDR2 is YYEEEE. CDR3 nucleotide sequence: TGTGCCAGCAGCTTGGCTGGGGACAGGGCCAACTATGGCTACACCTTC. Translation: CASSLAGDRANYGYTF.

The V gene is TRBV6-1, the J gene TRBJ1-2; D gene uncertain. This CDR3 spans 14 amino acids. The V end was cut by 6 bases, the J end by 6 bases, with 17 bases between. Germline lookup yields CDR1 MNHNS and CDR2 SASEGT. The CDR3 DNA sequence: TGTGCCAGCAGGACTAGATGGGGTTATGATGGCTACACCTTC. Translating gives CASRTRWGYDGYTF.

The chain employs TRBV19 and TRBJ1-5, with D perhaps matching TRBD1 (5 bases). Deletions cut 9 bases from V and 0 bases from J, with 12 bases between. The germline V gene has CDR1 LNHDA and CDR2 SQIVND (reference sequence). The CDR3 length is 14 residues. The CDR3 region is CASPVGDSNQPQHF. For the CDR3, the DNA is TGTGCCAGCCCAGTGGGGGATAGCAATCAGCCCCAGCATTTT.

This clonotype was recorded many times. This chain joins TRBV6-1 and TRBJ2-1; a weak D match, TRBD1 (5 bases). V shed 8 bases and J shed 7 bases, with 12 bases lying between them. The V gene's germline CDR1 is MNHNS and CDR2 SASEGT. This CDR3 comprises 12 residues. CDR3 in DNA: TGTGCCAGCGGCAGGGTGGGGAATGAGCAGTTCTTC. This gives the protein CASGRVGNEQFF.

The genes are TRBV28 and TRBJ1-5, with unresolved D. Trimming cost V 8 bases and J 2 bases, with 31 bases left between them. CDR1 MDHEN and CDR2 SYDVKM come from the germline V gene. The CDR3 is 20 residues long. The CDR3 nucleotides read TGTGCCAGCCTTGGCTCCCCCAGATTGATGGTTTATGTGGGCAATCAGCCCCAGCATTTT. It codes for CASLGSPRLMVYVGNQPQHF.

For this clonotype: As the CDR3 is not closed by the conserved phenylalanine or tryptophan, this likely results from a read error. The DNA for the CDR3 is TGTGCCAGCAGCTCCCTAGACAGCCTGGGACCCGGCTACACCATC. Protein product: CASSSLDSLGPGYTI. V and J are TRBV7-1 and TRBJ1-2; possibly TRBD1 for D (5 bases). TRBV7-1 is sorted into the ORF group, with uncertain function. The V end was cut by 3 bases, the J end by 8 bases, with 19 bases between. This CDR3 contains 15 residues.

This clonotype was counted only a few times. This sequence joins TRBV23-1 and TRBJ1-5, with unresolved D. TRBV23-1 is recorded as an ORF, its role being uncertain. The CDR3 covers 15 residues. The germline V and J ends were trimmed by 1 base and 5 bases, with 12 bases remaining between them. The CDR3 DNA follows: TGCGCCAGCAGTCAATGGACCGACCCTGATCAGCCCCAGCATTTT. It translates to CASSQWTDPDQPQHF.

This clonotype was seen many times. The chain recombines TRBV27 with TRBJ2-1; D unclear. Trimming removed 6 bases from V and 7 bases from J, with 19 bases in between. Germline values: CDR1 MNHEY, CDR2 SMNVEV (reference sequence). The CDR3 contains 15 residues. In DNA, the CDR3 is TGTGCCAGCAGCCCCAATCCCTCAGTCGTTAATGAGCAGTTCTTC. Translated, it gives CASSPNPSVVNEQFF.

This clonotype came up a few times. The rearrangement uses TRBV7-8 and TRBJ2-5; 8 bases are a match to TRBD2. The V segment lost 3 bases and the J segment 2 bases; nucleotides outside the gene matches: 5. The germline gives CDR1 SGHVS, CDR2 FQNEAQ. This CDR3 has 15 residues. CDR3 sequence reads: CASSLRGALQETQYF. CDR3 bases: TGTGCCAGCAGCTTGCGGGGGGCCCTGCAAGAGACCCAGTACTTC.

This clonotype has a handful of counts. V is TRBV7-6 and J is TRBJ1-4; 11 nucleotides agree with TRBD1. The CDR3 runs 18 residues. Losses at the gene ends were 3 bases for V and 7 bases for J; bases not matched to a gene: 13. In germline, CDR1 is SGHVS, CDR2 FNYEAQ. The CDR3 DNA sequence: TGTGCCAGCAGCTTCCCTCGGACAGGGGGCGAGATTGGTGAAAAACTGTTTTTT. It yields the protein CASSFPRTGGEIGEKLFF.

The CDR3 here is CASPRRDRPPSSPYEQYF. The CDR3 DNA follows: TGTGCCAGCCCACGCCGGGACAGACCACCTTCCTCACCCTACGAGCAGTACTTC. The chain recombines TRBV11-1 with TRBJ2-7; TRBD1 matches 7 bases. Germline V gives CDR1 SGHAT, CDR2 FQDESV (reference sequence). Trimming at V came to 8 bases and at J to 2 bases, leaving 21 bases not matched to a gene. The CDR3 spans 18 residues. Full variable domain (outside the CDR3, taken from reference TRBV11-1 and TRBJ2-7): EAEVAQSPRYKITEKSQAVAFWCDPISGHATLYWYRQILGQGPELLVQFQDESVVDDSQLPKDRFSAERLKGVDSTLKIQPAELGDSAMYLCASPRRDRPPSSPYEQYFGPGTRLTVT.

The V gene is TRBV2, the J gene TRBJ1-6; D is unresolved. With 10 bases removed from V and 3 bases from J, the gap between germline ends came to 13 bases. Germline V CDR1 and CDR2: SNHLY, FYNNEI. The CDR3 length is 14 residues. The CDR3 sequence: CAMMGRSYNSPLHF. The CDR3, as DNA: TGTGCCATGATGGGCAGGAGCTATAATTCACCCCTCCACTTT.

CDR3 sequence: CSARIPPERTQYF. DNA for the CDR3: TGCAGTGCTAGAATACCCCCGGAACGGACGCAGTATTTT. The chain carries TRBV20-1 and TRBJ2-3; D is ambiguous. Per germline, CDR1 DFQATT and CDR2 SNEGSKA (reference sequence). There are 13 residues in the CDR3. V lost 2 bases to trimming and J lost 9 bases, with 15 bases between them.

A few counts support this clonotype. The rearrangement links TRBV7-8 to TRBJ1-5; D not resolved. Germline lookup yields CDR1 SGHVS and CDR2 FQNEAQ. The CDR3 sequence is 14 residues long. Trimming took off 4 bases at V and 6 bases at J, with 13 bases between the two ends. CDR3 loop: CASSSPSRGQPQHF. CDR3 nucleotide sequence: TGTGCCAGCAGCTCTCCCAGTCGGGGTCAGCCCCAGCATTTT.

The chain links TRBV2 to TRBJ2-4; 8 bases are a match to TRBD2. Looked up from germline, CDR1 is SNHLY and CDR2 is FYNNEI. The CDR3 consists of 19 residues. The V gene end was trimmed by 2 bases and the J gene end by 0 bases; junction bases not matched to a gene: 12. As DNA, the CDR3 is TGTGCCAGCAGTGAAATTTATCTGCGGGGGGCTGAAGCCAAAAACATTCAGTACTTC. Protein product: CASSEIYLRGAEAKNIQYF.

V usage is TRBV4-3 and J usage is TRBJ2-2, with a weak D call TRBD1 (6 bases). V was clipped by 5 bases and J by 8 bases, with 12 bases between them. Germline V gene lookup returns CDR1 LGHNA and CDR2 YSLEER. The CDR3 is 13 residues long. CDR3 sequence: CASSETGIGELFF. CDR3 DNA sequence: TGCGCCAGCAGCGAAACAGGGATAGGGGAGCTGTTTTTT.